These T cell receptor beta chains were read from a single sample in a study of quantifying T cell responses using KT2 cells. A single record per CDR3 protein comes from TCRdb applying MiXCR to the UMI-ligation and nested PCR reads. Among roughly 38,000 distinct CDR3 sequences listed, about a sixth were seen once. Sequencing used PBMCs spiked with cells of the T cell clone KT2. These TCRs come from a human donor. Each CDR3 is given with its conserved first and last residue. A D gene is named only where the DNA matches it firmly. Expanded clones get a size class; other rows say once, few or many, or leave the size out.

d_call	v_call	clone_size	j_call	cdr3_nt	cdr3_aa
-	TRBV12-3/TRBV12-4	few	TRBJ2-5	TGTGCCAGCAGTTTAGTGCGGGAGACCCAGTACTTC	CASSLVRETQYF
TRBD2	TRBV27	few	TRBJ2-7	TGTGCCAGCAGTCCATGGACTAGCGGGGACTATAACCCATCCTACGAGCAGTACTTC	CASSPWTSGDYNPSYEQYF
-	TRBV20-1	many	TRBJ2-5	TGCAGCCTACAGGGGACTCAAGAGACCCAGTACTTC	CSLQGTQETQYF
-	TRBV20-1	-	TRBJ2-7	TGCAGTGCTTCGGGAATGGGCGAGCAGTACTTC	CSASGMGEQYF
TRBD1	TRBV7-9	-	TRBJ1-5	TGTGCCAGCAGCTCCGGACAGGGGAGTCAGCCCCAGCATTTT	CASSSGQGSQPQHF
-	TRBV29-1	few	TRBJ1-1	TGCAGCGCTGAGAACACTGAAGCTTTCTTT	CSAENTEAFF
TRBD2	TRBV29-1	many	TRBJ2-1	TGCAGCGTTGATAACGCGGGTTGGACTAGCGGATTCTACAATGAGCAGTTCTTC	CSVDNAGWTSGFYNEQFF
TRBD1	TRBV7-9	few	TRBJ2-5	TGTGCCAGCAGCTTAAGGGGGCAGGGACAGGAGACCCAGTACTTC	CASSLRGQGQETQYF
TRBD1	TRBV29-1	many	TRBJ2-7	TGCAGCGCCCGCCGGGACAGGGTCCCCTACGAGCAGTACTTC	CSARRDRVPYEQYF
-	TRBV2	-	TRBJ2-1	TGTGCCAGCAGTGGGACCCTCTACAATGAGCAGTTCTTC	CASSGTLYNEQFF
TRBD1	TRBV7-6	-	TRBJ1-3	TGTGCCAGCAGCTCGGGACAGCCTCCTCGCGGAAACACCATATATTTT	CASSSGQPPRGNTIYF
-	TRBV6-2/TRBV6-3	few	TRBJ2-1	TGTGCCAGCAGTTACTCTAGGCGGGAATACAATGAGCAGTTCTTC	CASSYSRREYNEQFF
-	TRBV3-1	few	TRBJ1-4	TGTGCCAGCAGCCAAGAAGGCAGCAATGAAAAACTGTTTTTT	CASSQEGSNEKLFF
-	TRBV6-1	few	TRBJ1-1	TGTGCCAGCAGTCCGGAGAGGGGAACTGAAGCTTTCTTT	CASSPERGTEAFF
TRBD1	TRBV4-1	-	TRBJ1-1	TGCGCCAGCAGCCCTGCAGGGGGCAGCGGGAACACTGAAGCTTTCTTT	CASSPAGGSGNTEAFF
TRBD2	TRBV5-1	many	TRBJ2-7	TGCGCCAGCAGCGTGACTAGCGGGTCCGAGCAGTACTTC	CASSVTSGSEQYF
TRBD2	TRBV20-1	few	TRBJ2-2	TGCAGTGCTCCCGTTCGGACTAGCGGGTACACCGGGGAGCTGTTTTTT	CSAPVRTSGYTGELFF
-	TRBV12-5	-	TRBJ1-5	TGTGCTAGTGGTTTGCTCGAACAGCGGCCCCAGCATTTT	CASGLLEQRPQHF
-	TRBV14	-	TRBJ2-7	TGTGCCAGCAGCCAAGATCCGCGCAGGACCTACGAGCAGTACTTC	CASSQDPRRTYEQYF
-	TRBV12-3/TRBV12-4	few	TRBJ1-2	TGTGCCAGCAGTTTACTAGACTATGGCTACACCTTC	CASSLLDYGYTF
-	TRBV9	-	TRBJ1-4	TGTGCCAGCAGCCCTGGACTGATTAATGAAAAACTGTTTTTT	CASSPGLINEKLFF
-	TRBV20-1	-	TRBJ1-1	TGCAGTGCTAGACCAGGATCGAAAACTGAAGCTTTCTTT	CSARPGSKTEAFF
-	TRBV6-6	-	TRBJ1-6	TGTGCCAGCAGTAACACAGGCCTCTCCTATAATTCACCCCTCCACTTT	CASSNTGLSYNSPLHF
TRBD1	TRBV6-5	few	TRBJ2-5	TGTGCCAGCAGTCCAGACCCCAGGGGGCGGGAGACCCAGTACTTC	CASSPDPRGRETQYF
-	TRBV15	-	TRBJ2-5	TGTGCCACCAGCAGAGACCCACTGGGCCTAGAGACCCAGTACTTC	CATSRDPLGLETQYF
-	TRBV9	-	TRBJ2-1	TGTGCCAGCAGCGGGAAGAGCTCCTACAATGAGCAGTTCTTC	CASSGKSSYNEQFF
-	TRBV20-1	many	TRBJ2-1	TGCAGTGCTAGTAACGCGGCTTCCTCCTACAATGAGCAGTTCTTC	CSASNAASSYNEQFF
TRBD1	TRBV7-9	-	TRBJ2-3	TGTGCCAGCAGCTTAATCTCAGGGACAGGGCCATACACAGATACGCAGTATTTT	CASSLISGTGPYTDTQYF
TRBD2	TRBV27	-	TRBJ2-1	TGTGCCAGCAGTCTCGGGATTAGGGAGGGAGGAAGCTCCTACAATGAGCAGTTCTTC	CASSLGIREGGSSYNEQFF
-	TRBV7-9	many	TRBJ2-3	TGTGCCAGCAGCAGGGACTGGCAAGATACGCAGTATTTT	CASSRDWQDTQYF
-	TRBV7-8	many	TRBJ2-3	TGTGCCAGCAGCAAGCGGCAGCGGTACTCCACAGATACGCAGTATTTT	CASSKRQRYSTDTQYF
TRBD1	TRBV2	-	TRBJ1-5	TGTGCCAGCAGTCACCGGGACAGGGGTAGGACCAACCCTAATCAGCCCCAGCATTTT	CASSHRDRGRTNPNQPQHF
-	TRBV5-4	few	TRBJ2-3	TGTGCCAGCAGCTTGGCCAGCTACACAGATACGCAGTATTTT	CASSLASYTDTQYF
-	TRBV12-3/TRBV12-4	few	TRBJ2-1	TGTGCCAGCAGTTTTGGGGATGAGCAGTTCTTC	CASSFGDEQFF
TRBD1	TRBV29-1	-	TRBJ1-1	TGCAGCGTTGCGCAGGGGGGTTATGGGGGCACTGAAGCTTTCTTT	CSVAQGGYGGTEAFF
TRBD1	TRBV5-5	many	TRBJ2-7	TGTGCCAGCAGCTTCCCAACCGGGACAGGTCGCTACGAGCAGTACTTC	CASSFPTGTGRYEQYF
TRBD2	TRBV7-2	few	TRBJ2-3	TGTGCCAGCAGCTGGACTAGCGGGACAGATACGCAGTATTTT	CASSWTSGTDTQYF
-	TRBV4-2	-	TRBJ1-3	TGTGCCAGCAGCCAAGATGCTACAGGGTACTCTGGAAACACCATATATTTT	CASSQDATGYSGNTIYF
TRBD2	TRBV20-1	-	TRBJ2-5	TGCAGTGCTAGAGAATCGGGACTAACTGCCAGGACCCAGTACTTC	CSARESGLTARTQYF
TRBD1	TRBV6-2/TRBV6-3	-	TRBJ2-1	TGTGCCAGCAGACACCGGGACAGGGCCAACAATGAGCAGTTCTTC	CASRHRDRANNEQFF